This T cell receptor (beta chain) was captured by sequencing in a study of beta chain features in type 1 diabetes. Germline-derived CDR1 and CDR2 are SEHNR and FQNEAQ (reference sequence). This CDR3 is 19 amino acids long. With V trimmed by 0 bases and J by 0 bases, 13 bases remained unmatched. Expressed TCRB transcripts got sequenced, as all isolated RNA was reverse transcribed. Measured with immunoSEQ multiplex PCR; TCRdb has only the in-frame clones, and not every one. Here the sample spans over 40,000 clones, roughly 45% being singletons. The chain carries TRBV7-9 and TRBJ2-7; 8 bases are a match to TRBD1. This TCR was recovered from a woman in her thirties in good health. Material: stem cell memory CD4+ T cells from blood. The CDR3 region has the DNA TGTGCCAGCAGCTTAGCAGGTCTCGGGACAGGTCATGGCTCCTACGAGCAGTACTTC. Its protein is CASSLAGLGTGHGSYEQYF.